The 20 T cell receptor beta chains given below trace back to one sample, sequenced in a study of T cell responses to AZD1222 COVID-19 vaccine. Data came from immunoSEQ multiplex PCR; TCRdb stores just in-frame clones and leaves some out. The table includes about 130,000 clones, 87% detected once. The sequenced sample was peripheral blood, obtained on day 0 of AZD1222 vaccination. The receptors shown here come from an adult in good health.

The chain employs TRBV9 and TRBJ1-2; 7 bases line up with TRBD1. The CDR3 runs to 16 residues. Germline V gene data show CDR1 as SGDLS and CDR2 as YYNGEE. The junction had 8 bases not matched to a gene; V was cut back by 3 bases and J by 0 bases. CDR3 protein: CASSAQGGGSNYGYTF. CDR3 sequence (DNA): TGTGCCAGCAGCGCCCAGGGGGGAGGATCTAACTATGGCTACACCTTC.

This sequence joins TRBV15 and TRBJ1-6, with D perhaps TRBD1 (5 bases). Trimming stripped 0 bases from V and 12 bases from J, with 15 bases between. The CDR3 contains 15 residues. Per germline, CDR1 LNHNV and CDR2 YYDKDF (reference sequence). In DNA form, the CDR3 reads TGTGCCACCAGCAGAGATTATGCCAGGGTAGAACCCCTCCACTTT. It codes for CATSRDYARVEPLHF.

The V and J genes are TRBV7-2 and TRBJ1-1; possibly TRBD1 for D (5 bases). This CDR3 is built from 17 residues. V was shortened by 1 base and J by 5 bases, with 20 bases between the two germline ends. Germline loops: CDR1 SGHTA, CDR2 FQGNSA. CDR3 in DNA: TGTGCCAGCAGCTTAGAGGCATTGGGGGTCGCGGGGACTGAAGCTTTCTTT. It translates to CASSLEALGVAGTEAFF. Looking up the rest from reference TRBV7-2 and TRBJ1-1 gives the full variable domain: GAGVSQSPSNKVTEKGKDVELRCDPISGHTALYWYRQSLGQGLEFLIYFQGNSAPDKSGLPSDRFSAERTGGSVSTLTIQRTQQEDSAVYLCASSLEALGVAGTEAFFGQGTRLTVV.

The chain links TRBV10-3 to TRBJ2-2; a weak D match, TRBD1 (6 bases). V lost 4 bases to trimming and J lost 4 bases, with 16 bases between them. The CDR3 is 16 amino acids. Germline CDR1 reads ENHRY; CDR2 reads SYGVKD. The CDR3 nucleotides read TGTGCCATCAGTGTGGATCCTGGGGGCCGCACCGGGGAGCTGTTTTTT. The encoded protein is CAISVDPGGRTGELFF.

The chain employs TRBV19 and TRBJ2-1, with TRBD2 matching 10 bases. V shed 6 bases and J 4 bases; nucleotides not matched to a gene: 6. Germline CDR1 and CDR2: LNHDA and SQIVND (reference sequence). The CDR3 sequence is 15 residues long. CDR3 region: CASSLSGGKYNEQFF. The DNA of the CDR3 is TGTGCCAGTAGCCTTAGCGGGGGGAAATACAATGAGCAGTTCTTC.

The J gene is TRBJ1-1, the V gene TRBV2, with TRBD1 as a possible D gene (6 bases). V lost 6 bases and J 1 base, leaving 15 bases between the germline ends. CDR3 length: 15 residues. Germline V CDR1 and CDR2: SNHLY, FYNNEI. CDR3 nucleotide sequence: TGTGCCAGCAGCGTACAGGGTACTTGGAACACTGAAGCTTTCTTT. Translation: CASSVQGTWNTEAFF.

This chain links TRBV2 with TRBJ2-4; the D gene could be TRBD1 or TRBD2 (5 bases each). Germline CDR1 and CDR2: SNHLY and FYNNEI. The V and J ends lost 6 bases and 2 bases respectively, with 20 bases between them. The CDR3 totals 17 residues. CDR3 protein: CASSDVTRGLTKNIQYF. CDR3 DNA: TGTGCCAGCAGCGACGTCACGAGGGGCTTAACCAAAAACATTCAGTACTTC.

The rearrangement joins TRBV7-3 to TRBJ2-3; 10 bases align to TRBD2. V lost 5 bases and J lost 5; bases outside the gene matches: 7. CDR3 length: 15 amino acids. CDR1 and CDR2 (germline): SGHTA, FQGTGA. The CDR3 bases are TGTGCCAGCAGCGAACTAGCGGGGTCGGTAGATACGCAGTATTTT. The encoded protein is CASSELAGSVDTQYF.

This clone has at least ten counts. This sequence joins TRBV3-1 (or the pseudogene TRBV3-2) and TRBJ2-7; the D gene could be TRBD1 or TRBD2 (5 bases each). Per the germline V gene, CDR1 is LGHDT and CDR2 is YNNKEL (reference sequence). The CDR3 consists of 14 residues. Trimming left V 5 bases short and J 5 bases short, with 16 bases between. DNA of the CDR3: TGTGCCAGCAGCAATCCAGGGTCCGGGAACGAGCAGTACTTC. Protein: CASSNPGSGNEQYF.

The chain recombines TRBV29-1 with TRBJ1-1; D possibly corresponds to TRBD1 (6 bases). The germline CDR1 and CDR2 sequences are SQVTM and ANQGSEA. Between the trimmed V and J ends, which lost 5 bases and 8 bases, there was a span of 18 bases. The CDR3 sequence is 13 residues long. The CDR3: CSVFPTGPSEAFF. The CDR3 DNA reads TGCAGCGTTTTCCCGACAGGCCCCTCGGAAGCTTTCTTT.

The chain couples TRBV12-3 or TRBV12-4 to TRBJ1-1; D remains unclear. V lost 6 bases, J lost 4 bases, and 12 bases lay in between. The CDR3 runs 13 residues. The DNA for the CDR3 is TGTGCCAGCAGGATGCAGGTTCTCACTGAAGCTTTCTTT. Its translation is CASRMQVLTEAFF.

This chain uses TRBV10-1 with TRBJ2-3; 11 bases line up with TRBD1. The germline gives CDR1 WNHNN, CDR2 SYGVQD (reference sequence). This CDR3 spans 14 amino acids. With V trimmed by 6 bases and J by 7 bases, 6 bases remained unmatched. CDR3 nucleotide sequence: TGCGCCAGCAGATGGACAGGGGGCATGAATACGCAGTATTTT. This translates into CASRWTGGMNTQYF.

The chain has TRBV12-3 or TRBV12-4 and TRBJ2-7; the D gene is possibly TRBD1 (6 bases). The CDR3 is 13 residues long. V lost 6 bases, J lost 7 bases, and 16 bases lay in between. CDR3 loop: CASSPRTVIEQYF. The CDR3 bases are TGTGCCAGCAGCCCAAGGACAGTCATTGAGCAGTACTTC.

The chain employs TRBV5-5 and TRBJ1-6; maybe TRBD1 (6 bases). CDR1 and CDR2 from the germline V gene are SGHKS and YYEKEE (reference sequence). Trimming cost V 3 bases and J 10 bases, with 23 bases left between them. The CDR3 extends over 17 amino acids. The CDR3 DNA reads TGTGCCAGCAGCTGGGACCGGGGACGGGGCCAGGGGTCACCCCTCCACTTT. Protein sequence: CASSWDRGRGQGSPLHF.

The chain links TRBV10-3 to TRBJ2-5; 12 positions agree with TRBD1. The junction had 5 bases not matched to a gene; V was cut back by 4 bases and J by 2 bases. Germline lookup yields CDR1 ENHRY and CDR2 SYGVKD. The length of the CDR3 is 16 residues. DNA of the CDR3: TGTGCCATCAGTGCCGGGACAGGGGGCCTTCAAGAGACCCAGTACTTC. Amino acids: CAISAGTGGLQETQYF.

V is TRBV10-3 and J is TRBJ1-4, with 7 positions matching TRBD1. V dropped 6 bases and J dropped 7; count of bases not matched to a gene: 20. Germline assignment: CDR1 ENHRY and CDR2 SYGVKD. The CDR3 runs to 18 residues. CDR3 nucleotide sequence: TGTGCCATCAGCAGCCGGGACAGACTATTGACTGGGAGTGAAAAACTGTTTTTT. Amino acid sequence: CAISSRDRLLTGSEKLFF.

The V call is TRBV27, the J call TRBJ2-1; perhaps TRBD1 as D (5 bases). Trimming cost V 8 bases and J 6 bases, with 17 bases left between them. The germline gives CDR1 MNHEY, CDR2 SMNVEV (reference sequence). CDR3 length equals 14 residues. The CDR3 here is CASHPLGQGNEQFF. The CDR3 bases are TGTGCCAGCCACCCCCTGGGGCAGGGCAATGAGCAGTTCTTC.

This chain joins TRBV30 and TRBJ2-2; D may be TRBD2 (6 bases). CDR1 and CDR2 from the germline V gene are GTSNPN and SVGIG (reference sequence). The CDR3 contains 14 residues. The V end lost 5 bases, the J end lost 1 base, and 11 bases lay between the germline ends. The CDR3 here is CAWERDLNTGELFF. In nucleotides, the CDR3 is TGTGCCTGGGAAAGGGACTTGAACACCGGGGAGCTGTTTTTT.

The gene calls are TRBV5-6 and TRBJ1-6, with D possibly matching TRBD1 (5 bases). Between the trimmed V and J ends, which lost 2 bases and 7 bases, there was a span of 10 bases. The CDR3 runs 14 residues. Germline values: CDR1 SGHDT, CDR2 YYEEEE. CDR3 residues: CASSFTQANSPLHF. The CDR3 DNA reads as TGTGCCAGCAGCTTTACACAGGCGAATTCACCCCTCCACTTT.

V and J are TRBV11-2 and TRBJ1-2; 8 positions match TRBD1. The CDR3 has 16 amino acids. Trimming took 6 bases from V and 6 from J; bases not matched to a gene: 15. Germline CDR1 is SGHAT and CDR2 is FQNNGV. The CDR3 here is CASRPLTGANGDGYTF. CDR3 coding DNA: TGTGCCAGCAGACCATTGACAGGGGCGAATGGGGATGGCTACACCTTC. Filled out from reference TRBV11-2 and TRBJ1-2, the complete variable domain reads EAGVAQSPRYKIIEKRQSVAFWCNPISGHATLYWYQQILGQGPKLLIQFQNNGVVDDSQLPKDRFSAERLKGVDSTLKIQPAKLEDSAVYLCASRPLTGANGDGYTFGSGTRLTVV.